This T cell receptor beta chain derives from a study of blood T cell repertoires in COVID-19 (dated by TCRdb to about 2020). For context, the study as a whole: Collaborator samples came from the United States, Italy and Spain and covered acute and convalescent phases of COVID-19. The material from the prospective study consisted of cDNA or gDNA derived from T cells, B-cell-depleted T cells, or PBMCs. Deeply sampled blood TCRbeta repertoires from subjects exposed to, actively infected with, or recovered from COVID-19 were included in the dataset. The repertoires were made available in a free public database intended to serve as a resource for research on the immune response to SARS-CoV-2. Samples came from the ongoing ImmuneRACE study (first 160 participants) plus 1,254 subjects from 6 global collaborators. The sample metadata nearly always contained a de-identified subject ID, COVID-19 status, age in years and sex. Where HLA class I and class II types were available, the types were taken from metadata supplied by the sample provider, not from assay-based typing.

A remark on this clone: Its antigen has not been determined. No much larger clonotype is one base removed from it; base qualities were not supplied.

Enrolling through a virtual design, the prospective study's participants ranged in age from roughly 18 to 90 years and lived across about two dozen United States geographic areas. In the prospective study, cohorts were assigned on the basis of participant-reported clinical history obtained from a screening survey and a study questionnaire. ImmuneRACE Cohort 3 recovered participants were defined by two consecutive negative NP/OP PCR tests, healthcare professional clearance, or symptom resolution. In the prospective study, whole blood, serum and a nasopharyngeal or oropharyngeal swab were collected from each participant by mobile phlebotomists. Over a 2-month period, participants in the prospective study had the option of providing additional blood draws and questionnaires. Prospective study blood samples were shipped either frozen or at room temperature before DNA extraction. Broad study findings and their caveats: How much clinical and demographic metadata was included differed by source and by participant, and the metadata was provided uncurated.

TCRbeta CDR3 regions were amplified from genomic DNA by means of the immunoSEQ Assay, a bias-controlled multiplex PCR. Per the source publication's procedure: Within the assay, amplification of reference gene primers was used to estimate how many nucleated cells each sample contained. To quantify the absolute abundance of each unique TCRbeta CDR3 rearrangement, sequence reads were collapsed and filtered. For each sample, productive Simpson clonality was calculated as the square root of Simpson's diversity index across productive rearrangements. Imported from immuneACCESS, the table was reduced by TCRdb to in-frame sequences with V and J called. These copies leave out some clones; in studies compared against another copy, an unresolved V gene accounts for under half, and the cause of the remainder is not known. From that table come the V and J calls and clone size; the DNA was used to work out D and trimming. For this sample there are roughly 250,000 clones; about 93% appear just once. The top ten clones comprise under 2.5% of the sample.

The CDR1 and CDR2 encoded by the germline V gene are KGHSH and LQKENI. The CDR3 starts with the cysteine, ends with the phenylalanine, and has 13 residues. The kept DNA is CDR3 alone, 39 bases in frame from the first base. Trimming takes 6 bases from V and 2 bases from J, and the germline ends sit 10 bases apart. The sequence is built from TRBV18 and TRBJ1-1; the D gene cannot be named for sure. The sequenced sample was PBMCs or T cells enriched from blood (not recorded which). The receptor was derived from a woman aged 18-29 years who had recovered from COVID-19. The nucleotides are TGTGCCAGCTCGTCGGGTCTTAACACTGAAGCTTTCTTT. Its protein is CASSSGLNTEAFF.